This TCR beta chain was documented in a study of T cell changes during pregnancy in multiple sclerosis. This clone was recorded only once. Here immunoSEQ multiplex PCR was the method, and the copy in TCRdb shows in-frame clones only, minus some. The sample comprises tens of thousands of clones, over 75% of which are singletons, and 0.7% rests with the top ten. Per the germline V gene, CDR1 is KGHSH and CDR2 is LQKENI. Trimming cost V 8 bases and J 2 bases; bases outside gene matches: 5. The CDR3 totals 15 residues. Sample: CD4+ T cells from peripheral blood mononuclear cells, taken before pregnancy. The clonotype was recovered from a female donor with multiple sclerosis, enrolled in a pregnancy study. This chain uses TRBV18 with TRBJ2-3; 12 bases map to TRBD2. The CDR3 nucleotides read TGTGCCAGCACAAGACTAGCGGGAGACACAGATACGCAGTATTTT. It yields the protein CASTRLAGDTDTQYF. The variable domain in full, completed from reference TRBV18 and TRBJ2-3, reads NAGVMQNPRHLVRRRGQEARLRCSPMKGHSHVYWYRQLPEEGLKFMVYLQKENIIDESGMPKERFSAEFPKEGPSILRIQQVVRGDSAAYFCASTRLAGDTDTQYFGPGTRLTVL.